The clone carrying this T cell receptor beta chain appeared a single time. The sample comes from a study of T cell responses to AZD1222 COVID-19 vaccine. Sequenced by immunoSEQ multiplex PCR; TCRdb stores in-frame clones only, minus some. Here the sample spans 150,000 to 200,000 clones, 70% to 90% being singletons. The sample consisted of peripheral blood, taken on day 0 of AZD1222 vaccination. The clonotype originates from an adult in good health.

As DNA, the CDR3 is TGCGCCAGCAGCCAACGGACAGGGAGCTCCTACAATGAGCAGTTCTTC. Its translation: CASSQRTGSSYNEQFF. This rearrangement joins TRBV5-1 to TRBJ2-1; 8 bases line up with TRBD1. V was pared by 4 bases and J by 0 bases, with 6 bases of the junction left unmatched. The germline CDR1 and CDR2 sequences are SGHRS and YFSETQ. This CDR3 contains 16 residues. The complete variable domain, with remaining parts taken from reference TRBV5-1 and TRBJ2-1, reads KAGVTQTPRYLIKTRGQQVTLSCSPISGHRSVSWYQQTPGQGLQFLFEYFSETQRNKGNFPGRFSGRQFSNSRSEMNVSTLELGDSALYLCASSQRTGSSYNEQFFGPGTRLTVL.